This T cell receptor beta chain stems from a study of cytomegalovirus exposure and HLA in healthy donors. Study outcomes and limitations: Researchers catalogued about 150 TCR beta chains as cytomegalovirus-associated.

This CDR3 spans 14 amino acids. V lost 1 base, J lost 1 base, and 9 bases lay in between. From germline, CDR1 is SGDLS and CDR2 YYNGEE. Primers for the PCR totalled 60 Vbeta and 13 Jbeta. Here immunoSEQ multiplex PCR was the method, and the copy in TCRdb shows in-frame clones only, minus some. The sample shows 200,000 to 250,000 clones, about 80% of them seen only once. Turning to this clone: Its target is not known.

The gene calls are TRBV9 and TRBJ2-7; perhaps TRBD1 as D (5 bases). The origin of this receptor is a woman aged 40 to 50 in good health and CMV-seronegative. Sequencing was performed on PBMCs. Written as DNA, the CDR3 is TGTGCCAGCAGCGTATCGCAGGGTTCCTACGAGCAGTACTTC. Amino acids: CASSVSQGSYEQYF.